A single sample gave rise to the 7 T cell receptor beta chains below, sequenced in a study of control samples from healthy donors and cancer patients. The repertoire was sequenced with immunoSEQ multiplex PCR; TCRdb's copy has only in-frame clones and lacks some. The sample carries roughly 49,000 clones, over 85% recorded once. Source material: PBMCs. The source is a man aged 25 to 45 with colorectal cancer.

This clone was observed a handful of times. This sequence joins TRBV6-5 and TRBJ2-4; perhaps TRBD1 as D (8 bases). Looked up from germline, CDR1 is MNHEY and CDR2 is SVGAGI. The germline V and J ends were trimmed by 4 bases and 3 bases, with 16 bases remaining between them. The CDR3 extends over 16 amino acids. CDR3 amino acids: CASSSIYRGGKNIQYF. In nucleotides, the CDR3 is TGTGCCAGCAGTTCGATATACAGGGGGGGCAAAAACATTCAGTACTTC.

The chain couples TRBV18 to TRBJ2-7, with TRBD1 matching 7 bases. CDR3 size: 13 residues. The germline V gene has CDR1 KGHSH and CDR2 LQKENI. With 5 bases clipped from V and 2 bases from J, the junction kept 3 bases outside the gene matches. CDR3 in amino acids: CASSSGTAYEQYF. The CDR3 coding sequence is TGTGCCAGCTCATCAGGGACAGCCTACGAGCAGTACTTC.

CDR3 nucleotides: TGTGCCAGCAGCCGTCGGGGACAGGGATTCCAAGAGACCCAGTACTTC. Protein product: CASSRRGQGFQETQYF. The chain has TRBV5-8 and TRBJ2-5; 9 bases fit TRBD1. This CDR3 region has 16 residues. V lost 4 bases to trimming and J lost 1 base; unmatched junction nucleotides: 8. Germline V lookup: CDR1 SGHTS, CDR2 YDEGEE.

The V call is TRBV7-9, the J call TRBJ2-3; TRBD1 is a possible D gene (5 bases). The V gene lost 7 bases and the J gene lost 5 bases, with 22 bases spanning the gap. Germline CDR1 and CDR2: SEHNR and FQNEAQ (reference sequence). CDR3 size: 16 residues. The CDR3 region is CASILYVGRDIDTQYF. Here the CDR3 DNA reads TGTGCCAGCATACTGTATGTGGGCAGGGATATAGATACGCAGTATTTT.

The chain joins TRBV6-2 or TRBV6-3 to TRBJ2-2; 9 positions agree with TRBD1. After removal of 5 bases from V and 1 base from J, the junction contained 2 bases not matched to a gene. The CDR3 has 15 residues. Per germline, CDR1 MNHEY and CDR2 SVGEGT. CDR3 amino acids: CASSGDRENTGELFF. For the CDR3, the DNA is TGTGCCAGCAGTGGGGACAGGGAGAACACCGGGGAGCTGTTTTTT.

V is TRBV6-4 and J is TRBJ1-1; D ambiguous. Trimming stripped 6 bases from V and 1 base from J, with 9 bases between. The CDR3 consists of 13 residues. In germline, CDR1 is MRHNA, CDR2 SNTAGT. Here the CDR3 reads CASREWPNTEAFF. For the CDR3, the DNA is TGTGCCAGCAGGGAATGGCCGAACACTGAAGCTTTCTTT.

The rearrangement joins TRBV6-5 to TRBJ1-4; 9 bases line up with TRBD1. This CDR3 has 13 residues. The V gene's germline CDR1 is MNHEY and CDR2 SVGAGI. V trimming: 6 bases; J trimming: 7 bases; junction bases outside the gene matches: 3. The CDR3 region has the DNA TGTGCCAGCAGGACAGGGGGTGGTGAAAAACTGTTTTTT. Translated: CASRTGGGEKLFF.